What follows is one T cell receptor (beta chain) and its context. The CDR3 totals 14 residues. V was clipped by 2 bases and J by 3 bases, with 10 bases between them. CDR1 is SGHAT and CDR2 is FQNNGV in the germline V gene. These data are taken from a study of early T cells in non-severe SARS-CoV-2 infection. TCRdb called the 5' RACE reads again in MiXCR, with one record for every CDR3 protein. The table lists some 30,000 distinct CDR3 sequences, roughly 5.1% of them singletons, with 2.6% in the top ten. Input material: whole blood. The chain joins TRBV11-2 to TRBJ1-1; a possible D gene is TRBD1 (6 bases). The TCR sequence derives from an adult who was a healthcare worker with PCR-confirmed SARS-CoV-2 infection or an uninfected control (not recorded which). CDR3 amino acids: CASSLIGGYTEAFF. Written as DNA, the CDR3 is TGTGCCAGCAGCTTAATCGGGGGCTACACTGAAGCTTTCTTT.